This TCR beta chain was found in a study of CD8 T cells in ankylosing spondylitis. General study findings and limits: Significant enrichment of disease-linked clones was reported in matched ankylosing spondylitis synovial fluid. Previous work reported some of these motif variants in the synovial fluid and blood of reactive arthritis.

Trimming took off 6 bases at V and 10 bases at J, with 16 bases between the two ends. The CDR3 totals 12 residues. Per the germline V gene, CDR1 is DFQATT and CDR2 is SNEGSKA (reference sequence). This clonotype was recorded many times. Its antigen is unidentified. TCRdb itself ran the 5' RACE reads through MiXCR, one entry per CDR3 protein. The table lists about 230,000 distinct CDR3 sequences, around 8% of them singletons. The V call is TRBV20-1, the J call TRBJ1-5; the D gene is possibly TRBD1 (5 bases). The TCR was taken from a female donor with ankylosing spondylitis or in good health (not recorded which). The sequenced sample consisted of blood, either unsorted or a sorted T cell fraction (not recorded which). The CDR3 loop is CSAVRGVGPQHF. The CDR3 DNA reads as TGCAGTGCCGTTCGGGGGGTAGGTCCCCAGCATTTT.